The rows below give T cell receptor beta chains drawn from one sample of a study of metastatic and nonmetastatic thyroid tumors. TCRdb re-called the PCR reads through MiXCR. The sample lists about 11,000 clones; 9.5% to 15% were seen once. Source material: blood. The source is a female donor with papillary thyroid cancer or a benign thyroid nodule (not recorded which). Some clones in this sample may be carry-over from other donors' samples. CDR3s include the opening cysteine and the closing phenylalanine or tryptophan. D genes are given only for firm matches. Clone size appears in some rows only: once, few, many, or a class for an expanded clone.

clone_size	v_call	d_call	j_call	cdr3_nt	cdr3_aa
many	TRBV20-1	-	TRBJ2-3	TGCAGTGCTAGCTTAGCGGTGAGGGCAGATACGCAGTATTTT	CSASLAVRADTQYF
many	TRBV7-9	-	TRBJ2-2	TGTGCCAGCAGCTTAGCAGGCCCAGGGACCGGGGAGCTGTTTTTT	CASSLAGPGTGELFF
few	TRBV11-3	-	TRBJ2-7	TGTGCCAGCAGCTTATTGGCAGGGTACCACGAGCAGTACTTC	CASSLLAGYHEQYF
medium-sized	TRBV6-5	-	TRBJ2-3	TGTGCCAGCAGTTACTCCTCCAGTGGGATCACTGATACGCAGTATTTT	CASSYSSSGITDTQYF
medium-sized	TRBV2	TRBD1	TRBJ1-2	TGTGCCAGCAGTCGGGACAGGAAGGGCTACACCTTC	CASSRDRKGYTF
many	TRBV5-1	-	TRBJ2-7	TGCGCCAGCAGCCTCGACAACTCCTACGAGCAGTACTTC	CASSLDNSYEQYF
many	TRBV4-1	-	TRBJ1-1	TGCGCCAGCAGCCGCTTGGGACCCAGGGTTAGTAACACTGAAGCTTTCTTT	CASSRLGPRVSNTEAFF
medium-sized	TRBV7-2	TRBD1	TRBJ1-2	TGTGCCAGCAGCCCCCTAACAGGCCGGGACAGGGGAGGCTACACCTTC	CASSPLTGRDRGGYTF
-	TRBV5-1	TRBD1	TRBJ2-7	TGCGCCAGCAGTCCACGCGGGACAGGGGGGGCCTACGAGCAGTACTTC	CASSPRGTGGAYEQYF
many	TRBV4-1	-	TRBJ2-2	TGCGCCAGCAGGCCCGTGGGGGGTCGCGGGGAGCTGTTTTTT	CASRPVGGRGELFF
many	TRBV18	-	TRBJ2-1	TGTGCCAGCTCACCACCAGGAACCAGGACCTACAATGAGCAGTTCTTC	CASSPPGTRTYNEQFF
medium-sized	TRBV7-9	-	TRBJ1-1	TGTGCCAGCACTCAAGACACTGAAGCTTTCTTT	CASTQDTEAFF
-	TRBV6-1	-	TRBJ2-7	TGTGCCAGCAGTGAGTCCGCCAGGGACTACGAGCAGTACTTC	CASSESARDYEQYF
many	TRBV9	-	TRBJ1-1	TGTGCCAGCAGCGTAGCGTTGAACACTGAAGCTTTCTTT	CASSVALNTEAFF
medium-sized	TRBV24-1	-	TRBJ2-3	TGTGCCACCAGTGATTGGGCAGGAGGCAACGTAGATACGCAGTATTTT	CATSDWAGGNVDTQYF
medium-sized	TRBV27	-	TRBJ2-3	TGTGCCAGCAGTTTAACCCCCGCGACACAGAGAAGCACAGATACGCAGTATTTT	CASSLTPATQRSTDTQYF
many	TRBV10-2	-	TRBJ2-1	TGCGCCAGCACCCAGTCGGAGGGGGCCTACAATGAGCAGTTCTTC	CASTQSEGAYNEQFF
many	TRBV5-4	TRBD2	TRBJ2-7	TGTGCCAGCAGCTTGTTAGTAGCGGGAGCGAACGAGCAGTACTTC	CASSLLVAGANEQYF
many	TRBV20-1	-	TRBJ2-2	TGCAGTGCTAGAAAGACAACTAACACCGGGGAGCTGTTTTTT	CSARKTTNTGELFF
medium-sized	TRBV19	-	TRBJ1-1	TGTGCCAGTAGGAAATGGGGGGACACTGAAGCTTTCTTT	CASRKWGDTEAFF
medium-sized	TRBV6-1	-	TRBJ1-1	TGTGCCAGCAGAAACACTGAAGCTTTCTTT	CASRNTEAFF
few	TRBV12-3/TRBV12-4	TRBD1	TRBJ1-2	TGTGCCAGCAGTTTAGTGACAGGGGGCGGAGGTAACACCTTC	CASSLVTGGGGNTF
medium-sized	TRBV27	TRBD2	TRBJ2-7	TGTGCCAGCAGGCCGTCGGGGGGGCGCGAGCAGTACTTC	CASRPSGGREQYF
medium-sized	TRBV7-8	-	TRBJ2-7	TGTGCCAGCAGCTTAAAGGGGCTAGCTTCGAGATACGAGCAGTACTTC	CASSLKGLASRYEQYF
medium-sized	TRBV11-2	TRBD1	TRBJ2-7	TGTGCCAGCAGCTTAGTGACAGGGTTTTACGAGCAGTACTTC	CASSLVTGFYEQYF
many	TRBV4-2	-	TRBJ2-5	TGTGCCAGCAGCCAAGAGGGAGAGACCCAGTACTTC	CASSQEGETQYF
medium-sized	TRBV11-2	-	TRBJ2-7	TGTGCCAGCAGCCTTATCACTCGAGCCTACGAGCAGTACTTC	CASSLITRAYEQYF
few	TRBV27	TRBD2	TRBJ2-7	TGTGCCAGCAGTTTTGGGCGGGGGAGCTCCTACGAGCAGTACTTC	CASSFGRGSSYEQYF
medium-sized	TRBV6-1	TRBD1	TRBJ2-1	TGTGCCAGCACCGGACAGGGGGTGAATGAGCAGTTCTTC	CASTGQGVNEQFF
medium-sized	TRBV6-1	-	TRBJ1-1	TGTGCCAGCAGTTGGACGCTAGCTACTGAAGCTTTCTTT	CASSWTLATEAFF
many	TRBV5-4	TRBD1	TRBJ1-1	TGTGCCAGCAGCTTCAGGGCAGGGGGAAGGAACACTGAAGCTTTCTTT	CASSFRAGGRNTEAFF
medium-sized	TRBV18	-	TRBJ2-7	TGTGCCAGCTCACCCGGAATAGCGGAGTCCTACGAGCAGTACTTC	CASSPGIAESYEQYF
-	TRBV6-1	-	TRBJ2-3	TGTGCCAGCGGACGGCCTACGCAGTATTTT	CASGRPTQYF
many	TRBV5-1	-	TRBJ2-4	TGCGCCAGCAGCCCCGACCGTTCCAAAAACATTCAGTACTTC	CASSPDRSKNIQYF
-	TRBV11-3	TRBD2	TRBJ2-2	TGTGCCAGGCTAGCGGAACGGGCGTCCGGGGAGCTGTTTTTT	CARLAERASGELFF
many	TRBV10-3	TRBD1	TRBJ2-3	TGTGCCAGCAGGACAGGGTGGGCGGCAGATACGCAGTATTTT	CASRTGWAADTQYF
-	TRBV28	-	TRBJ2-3	TGTGCCAGCAGTTTACGGGGGACTTCAGGCGATACGCAGTATTTT	CASSLRGTSGDTQYF
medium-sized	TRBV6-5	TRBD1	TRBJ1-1	TGTGCCAGCAGTTACGACGGGACAGGGTACACTGAAGCTTTCTTT	CASSYDGTGYTEAFF
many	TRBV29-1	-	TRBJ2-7	TGCAGCGTTTATTTGGCGACGAGCTCCTACGAGCAGTACTTC	CSVYLATSSYEQYF
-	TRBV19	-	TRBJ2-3	TGTTCCAGTAGTATGGCCTGGGCTAGCACAGGTACGCAGTATTTT	CSSSMAWASTGTQYF
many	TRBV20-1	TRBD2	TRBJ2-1	TGCAGTGCTAGAGATCAATGGACTAGCGGGAGGGCCAATCGGGATGAGCAGTTCTTC	CSARDQWTSGRANRDEQFF
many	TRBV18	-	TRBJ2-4	TGTGCCAGCTCCCGGACCGAGGCAAACATTCAGTACTTC	CASSRTEANIQYF